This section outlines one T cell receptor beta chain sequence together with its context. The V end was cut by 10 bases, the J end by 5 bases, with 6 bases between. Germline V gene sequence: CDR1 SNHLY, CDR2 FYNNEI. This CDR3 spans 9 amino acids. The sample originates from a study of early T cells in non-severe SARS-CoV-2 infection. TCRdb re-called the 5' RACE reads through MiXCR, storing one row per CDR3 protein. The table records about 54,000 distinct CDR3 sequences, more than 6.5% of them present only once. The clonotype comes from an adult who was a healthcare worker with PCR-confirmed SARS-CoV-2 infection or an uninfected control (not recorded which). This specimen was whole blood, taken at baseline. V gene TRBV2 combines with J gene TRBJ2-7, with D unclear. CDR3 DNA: TGTGCCATCCCCCACGAGCAGTACTTC. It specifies CAIPHEQYF.